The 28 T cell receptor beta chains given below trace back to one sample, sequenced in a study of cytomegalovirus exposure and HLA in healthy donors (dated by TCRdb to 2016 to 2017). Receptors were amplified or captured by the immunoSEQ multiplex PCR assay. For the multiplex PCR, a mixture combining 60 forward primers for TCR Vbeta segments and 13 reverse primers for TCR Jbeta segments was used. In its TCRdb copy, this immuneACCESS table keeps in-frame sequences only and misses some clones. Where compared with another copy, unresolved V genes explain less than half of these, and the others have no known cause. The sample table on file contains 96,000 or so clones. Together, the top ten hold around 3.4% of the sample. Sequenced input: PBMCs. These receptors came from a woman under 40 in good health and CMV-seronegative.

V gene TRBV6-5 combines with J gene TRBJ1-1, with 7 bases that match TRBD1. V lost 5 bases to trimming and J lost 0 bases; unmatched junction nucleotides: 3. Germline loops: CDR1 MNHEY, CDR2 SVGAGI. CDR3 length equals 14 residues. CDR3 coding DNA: TGTGCCAGCAGTGCAGACAGGGTGAACACTGAAGCTTTCTTT. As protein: CASSADRVNTEAFF.

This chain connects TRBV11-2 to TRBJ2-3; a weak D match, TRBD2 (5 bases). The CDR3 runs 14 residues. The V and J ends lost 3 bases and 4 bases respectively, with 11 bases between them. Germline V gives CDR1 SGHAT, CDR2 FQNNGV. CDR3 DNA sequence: TGTGCCAGCAGCTTGGCACTAGTCTCAGATACGCAGTATTTT. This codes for CASSLALVSDTQYF.

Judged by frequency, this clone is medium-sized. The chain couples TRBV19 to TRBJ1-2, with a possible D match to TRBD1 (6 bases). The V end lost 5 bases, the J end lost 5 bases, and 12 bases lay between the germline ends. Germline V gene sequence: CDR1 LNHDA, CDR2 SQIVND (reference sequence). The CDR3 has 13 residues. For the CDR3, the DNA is TGTGCCAGTAGTGTACAGGGATTTTATGGCTACACCTTC. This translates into CASSVQGFYGYTF.

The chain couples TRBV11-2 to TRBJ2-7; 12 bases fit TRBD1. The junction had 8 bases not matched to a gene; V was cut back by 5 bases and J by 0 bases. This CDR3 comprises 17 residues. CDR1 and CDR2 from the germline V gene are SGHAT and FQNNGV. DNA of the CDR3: TGTGCCAGCAGCGGCCGGGACAGGGGGCGTATCTCCTACGAGCAGTACTTC. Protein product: CASSGRDRGRISYEQYF. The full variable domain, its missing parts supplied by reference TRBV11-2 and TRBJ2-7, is EAGVAQSPRYKIIEKRQSVAFWCNPISGHATLYWYQQILGQGPKLLIQFQNNGVVDDSQLPKDRFSAERLKGVDSTLKIQPAKLEDSAVYLCASSGRDRGRISYEQYFGPGTRLTVT.

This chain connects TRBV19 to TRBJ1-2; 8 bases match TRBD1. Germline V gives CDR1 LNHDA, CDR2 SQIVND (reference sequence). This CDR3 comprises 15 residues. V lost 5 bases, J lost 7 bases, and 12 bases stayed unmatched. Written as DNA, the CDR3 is TGTGCCAGTAGTCCTTACAGGGGGTCTCGCTCTGGCTACACCTTC. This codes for CASSPYRGSRSGYTF.

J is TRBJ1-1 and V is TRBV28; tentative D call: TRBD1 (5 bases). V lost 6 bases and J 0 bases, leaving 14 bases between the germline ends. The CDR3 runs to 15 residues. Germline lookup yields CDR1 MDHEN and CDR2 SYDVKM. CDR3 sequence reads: CASRRGGGLNTEAFF. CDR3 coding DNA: TGTGCCAGCAGAAGGGGCGGCGGCCTGAACACTGAAGCTTTCTTT.

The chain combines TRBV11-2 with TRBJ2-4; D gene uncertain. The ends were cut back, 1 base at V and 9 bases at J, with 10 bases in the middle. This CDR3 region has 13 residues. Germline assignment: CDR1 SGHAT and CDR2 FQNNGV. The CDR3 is CASSLGRSGIQYF. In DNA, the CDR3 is TGTGCCAGCAGCTTAGGGCGGTCCGGCATTCAGTACTTC.

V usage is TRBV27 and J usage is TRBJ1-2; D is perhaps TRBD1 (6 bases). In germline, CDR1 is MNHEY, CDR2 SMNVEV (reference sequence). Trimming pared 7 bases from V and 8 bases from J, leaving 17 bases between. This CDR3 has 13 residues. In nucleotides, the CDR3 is TGTGCCAGCAAACTACAGGGTCGGGAAGGCTACACCTTC. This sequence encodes CASKLQGREGYTF.

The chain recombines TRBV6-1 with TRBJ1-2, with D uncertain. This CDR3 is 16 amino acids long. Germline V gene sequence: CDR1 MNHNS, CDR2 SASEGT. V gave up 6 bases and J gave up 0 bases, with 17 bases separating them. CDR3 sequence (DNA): TGTGCCAGCAGCGAAAGGAGTTGGCAAGCTAACTATGGCTACACCTTC. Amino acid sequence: CASSERSWQANYGYTF.

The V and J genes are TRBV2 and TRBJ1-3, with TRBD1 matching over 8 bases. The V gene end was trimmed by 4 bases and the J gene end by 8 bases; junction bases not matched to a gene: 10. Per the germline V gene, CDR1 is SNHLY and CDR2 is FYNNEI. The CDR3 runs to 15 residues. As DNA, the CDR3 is TGTGCCAGCAGTGTAAAGACAGGGGAGAGGGACACCATATATTTT. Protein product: CASSVKTGERDTIYF.

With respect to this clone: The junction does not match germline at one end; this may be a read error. The chain's CDR3 is CASSPAGQQETQYF. The CDR3 DNA is TGTGCTAGCAGCCCGGCGGGACAGCAAGAGACCCAGTACTTC. V and J are TRBV7-7 and TRBJ2-5; maybe TRBD1 (7 bases). Germline V CDR1 and CDR2: SSHAT, FNYEAQ (reference sequence). CDR3 length: 14 residues. Together with reference TRBV7-7 and TRBJ2-5, the CDR3 gives the full variable domain: GAGVSQSPRYKVTKRGQDVTLRCDPISSHATLYWYQQALGQGPEFLTYFNYEAQPDKSGLPSDRFSAERPEGSISTLTIQRTEQRDSAMYRCASSPAGQQETQYFGPGTRLLVL.

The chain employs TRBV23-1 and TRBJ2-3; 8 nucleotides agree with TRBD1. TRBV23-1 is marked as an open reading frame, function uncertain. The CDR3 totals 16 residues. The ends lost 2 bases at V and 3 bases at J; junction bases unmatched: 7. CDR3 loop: CASSQPRQGPTDTQYF. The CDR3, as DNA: TGCGCCAGCAGTCAACCCCGACAGGGGCCAACAGATACGCAGTATTTT.

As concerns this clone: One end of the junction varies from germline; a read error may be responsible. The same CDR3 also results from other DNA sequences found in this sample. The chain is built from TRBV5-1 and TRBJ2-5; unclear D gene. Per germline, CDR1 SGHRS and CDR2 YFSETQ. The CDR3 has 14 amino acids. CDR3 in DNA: TGTGCCAGCACCGGTTGGTCCGTCCAAGAGACCCAGTACTTC. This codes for CASTGWSVQETQYF.

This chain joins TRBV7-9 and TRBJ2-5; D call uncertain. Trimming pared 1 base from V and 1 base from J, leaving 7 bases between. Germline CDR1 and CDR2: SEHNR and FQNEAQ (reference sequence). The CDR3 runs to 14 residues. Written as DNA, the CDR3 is TGTGCCAGCAGCTTAGGAGGAGCCCAAGAGACCCAGTACTTC. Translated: CASSLGGAQETQYF.

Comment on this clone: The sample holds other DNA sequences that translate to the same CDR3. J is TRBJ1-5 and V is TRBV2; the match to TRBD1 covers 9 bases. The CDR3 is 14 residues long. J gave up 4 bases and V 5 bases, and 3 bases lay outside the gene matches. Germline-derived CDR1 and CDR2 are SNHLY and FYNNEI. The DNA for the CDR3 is TGTGCCAGCAGTCTAGACAGGGGGAATCAGCCCCAGCATTTT. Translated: CASSLDRGNQPQHF.

Here the CDR3 DNA reads TGTGCCAGCAGCTTTGGTAGCGGGAACACCGGGGAGCTGTTTTTT. This codes for CASSFGSGNTGELFF. The rearrangement links TRBV7-3 to TRBJ2-2, with D possibly being TRBD2 (6 bases). Germline V gene sequence: CDR1 SGHTA, CDR2 FQGTGA. The CDR3 has 15 amino acids. Trimming took 3 bases from V and 1 from J, leaving 9 bases between them.

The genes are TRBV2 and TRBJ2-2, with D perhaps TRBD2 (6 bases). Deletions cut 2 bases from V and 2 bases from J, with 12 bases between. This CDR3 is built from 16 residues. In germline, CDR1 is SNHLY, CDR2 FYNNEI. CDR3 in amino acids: CASSEQRAINTGELFF. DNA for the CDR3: TGTGCCAGCAGTGAACAGCGGGCCATAAACACCGGGGAGCTGTTTTTT.

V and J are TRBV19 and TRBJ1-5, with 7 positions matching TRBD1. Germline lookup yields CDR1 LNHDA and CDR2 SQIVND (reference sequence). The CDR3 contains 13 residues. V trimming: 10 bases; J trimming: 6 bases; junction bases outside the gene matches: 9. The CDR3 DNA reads TGTGCCATCGCGACCCAGGGGGGTCAGCCCCAGCATTTT. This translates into CAIATQGGQPQHF.

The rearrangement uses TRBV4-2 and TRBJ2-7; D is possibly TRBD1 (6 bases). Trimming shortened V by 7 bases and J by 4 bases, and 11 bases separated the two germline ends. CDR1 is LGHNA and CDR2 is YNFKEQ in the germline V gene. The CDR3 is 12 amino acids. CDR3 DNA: TGTGCCAGCAAGGGGGAGAAGTACGAGCAGTACTTC. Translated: CASKGEKYEQYF.

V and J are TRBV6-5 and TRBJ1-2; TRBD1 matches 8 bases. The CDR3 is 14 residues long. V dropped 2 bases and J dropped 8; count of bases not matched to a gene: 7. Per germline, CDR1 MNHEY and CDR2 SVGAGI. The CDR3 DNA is TGTGCCAGCAGTTACGCGGGACAGGTGGGGGGCTACACCTTC. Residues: CASSYAGQVGGYTF.

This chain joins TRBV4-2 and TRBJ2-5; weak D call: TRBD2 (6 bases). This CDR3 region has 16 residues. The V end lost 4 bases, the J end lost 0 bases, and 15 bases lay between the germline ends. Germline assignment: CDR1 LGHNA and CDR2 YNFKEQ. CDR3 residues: CASSRGSGGYQETQYF. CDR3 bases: TGTGCCAGCAGCCGTGGTAGCGGAGGGTACCAAGAGACCCAGTACTTC.

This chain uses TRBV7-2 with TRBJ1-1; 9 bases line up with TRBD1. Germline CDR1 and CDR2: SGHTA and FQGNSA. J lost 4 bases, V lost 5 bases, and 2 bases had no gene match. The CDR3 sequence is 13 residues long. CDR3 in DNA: TGTGCCAGCAGCCCGGGACAGGGCACTGAAGCTTTCTTT. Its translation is CASSPGQGTEAFF.

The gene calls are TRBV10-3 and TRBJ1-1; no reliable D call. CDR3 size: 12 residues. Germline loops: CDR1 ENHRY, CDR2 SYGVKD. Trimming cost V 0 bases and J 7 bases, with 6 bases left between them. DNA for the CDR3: TGTGCCATCAGTGAGTCTGGGAGTGAAGCTTTCTTT. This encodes CAISESGSEAFF.

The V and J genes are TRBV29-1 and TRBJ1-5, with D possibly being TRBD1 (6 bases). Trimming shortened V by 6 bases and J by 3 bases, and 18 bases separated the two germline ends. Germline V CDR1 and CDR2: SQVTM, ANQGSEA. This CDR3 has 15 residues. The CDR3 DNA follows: TGCAGCGTCGCCCAGGACAGTTCCTTCAATCAGCCCCAGCATTTT. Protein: CSVAQDSSFNQPQHF.

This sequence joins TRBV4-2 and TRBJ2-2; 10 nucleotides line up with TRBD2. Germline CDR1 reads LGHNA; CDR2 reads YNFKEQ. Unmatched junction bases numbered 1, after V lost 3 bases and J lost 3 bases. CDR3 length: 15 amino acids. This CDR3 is CASSQLAGDTGELFF. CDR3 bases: TGTGCCAGCAGCCAGCTAGCGGGAGACACCGGGGAGCTGTTTTTT.

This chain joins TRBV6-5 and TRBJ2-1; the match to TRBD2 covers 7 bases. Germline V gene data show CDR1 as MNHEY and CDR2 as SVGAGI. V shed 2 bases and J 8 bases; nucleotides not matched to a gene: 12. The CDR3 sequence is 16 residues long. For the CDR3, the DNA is TGTGCCAGCAGTTACCAACTAGCGTCGGTCGGGGATGAGCAGTTCTTC. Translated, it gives CASSYQLASVGDEQFF.

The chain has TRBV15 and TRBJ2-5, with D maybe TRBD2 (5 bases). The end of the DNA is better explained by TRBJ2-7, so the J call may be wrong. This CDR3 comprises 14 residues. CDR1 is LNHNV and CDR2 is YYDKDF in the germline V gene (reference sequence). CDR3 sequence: CATSRESGIYEQYF. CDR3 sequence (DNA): TGTGCCACCAGCAGAGAGTCGGGGATCTACGAGCAGTACTTC.

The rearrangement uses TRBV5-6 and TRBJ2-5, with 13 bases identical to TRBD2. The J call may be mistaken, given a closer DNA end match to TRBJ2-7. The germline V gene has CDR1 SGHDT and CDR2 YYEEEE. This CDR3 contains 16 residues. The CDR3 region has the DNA TGTGCCAGCAGCGCGAAGGGACTAGCGGGAACTTACGAGCAGTACTTC. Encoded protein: CASSAKGLAGTYEQYF.